This entry concerns a single TCR beta chain. There are 15 residues in the CDR3. Germline V gene lookup returns CDR1 SGHDN and CDR2 FVKESK. Trimming took off 1 base at V and 9 bases at J, with 18 bases between the two ends. Vbeta (60) and Jbeta (13) primers were used in the PCR. Method: immunoSEQ multiplex PCR; TCRdb's copy keeps in-frame clones and lacks some. The sample comprises around 160,000 clones, approximately 88% of which are singletons, and around 1.6% rests with the top ten. These data come from a study of cytomegalovirus exposure and HLA in healthy donors. This clonotype was sampled from a woman in her late teens or twenties in good health and CMV-seronegative. V usage is TRBV14 and J usage is TRBJ1-1; a weak D match, TRBD1 (5 bases). The sample consisted of PBMCs. The CDR3 sequence is CASSQVEDMGNQAFF. In DNA form, the CDR3 reads TGTGCCAGCAGCCAAGTCGAGGACATGGGCAATCAAGCTTTCTTT.